The clone carrying this T cell receptor beta chain was counted between two and nine times. Its target is unknown. This specimen comes from a study of beta chain features in type 1 diabetes. As for the study in general: Researchers looked at over 100,000,000 sorted cells across all samples. Study-level findings and limits: Type 1 diabetes patients had TCRB CDR3s that were shorter (moderately but significantly so) in all four CD4+ subsets. Diminished insertions and augmented deletions at VDJ junctions characterized type 1 diabetes patients. The naive, central memory and Treg TCRB repertoires showed an apparent similarity that was greater among patients than among healthy donors.

On average, the one heparinised blood draw given by each donor was around 110 mL. This CDR3 contains 13 residues. Germline-derived CDR1 and CDR2 are SGHTA and FQGNSA. V was cut by 3 bases and J by 1 base, with 7 bases left in between. The authors reverse transcribed all of the isolated RNA, so sequencing captured expressed TCRB transcripts. Some clones are missing from TCRdb's copy, which holds only in-frame ones; the method was immunoSEQ multiplex PCR. Of more than 250,000 clones in the sample, roughly 20% were seen once. The genes are TRBV7-2 and TRBJ2-7, with a possible D match to TRBD1 (5 bases). The sequence came from a woman between 40 and 55 years old with type 1 diabetes. The sequenced material came from naive CD4+ T cells from blood. The CDR3 spells CASSLRQSYEQYF. In DNA form, the CDR3 reads TGTGCCAGCAGCTTGAGACAGTCCTACGAGCAGTACTTC. The whole variable domain, filled in from reference TRBV7-2 and TRBJ2-7, reads GAGVSQSPSNKVTEKGKDVELRCDPISGHTALYWYRQSLGQGLEFLIYFQGNSAPDKSGLPSDRFSAERTGGSVSTLTIQRTQQEDSAVYLCASSLRQSYEQYFGPGTRLTVT.